These 18 T cell receptor beta chains came from one sample sequenced in a study of response to subunit inactivated influenza vaccine. TCRdb re-derived calls from the RT-PCR reads in MiXCR, one entry per CDR3 protein. The table includes more than 200,000 distinct CDR3 sequences, about 12% detected once. The sequencing used non-naive T cells sorted from PBMCs, collected less than 15 days before vaccination. All receptors derive from a man aged 45-65 years who received an inactivated influenza vaccine.

This clonotype came up a few times. The chain joins TRBV6-1 to TRBJ2-7; 13 bases agree with TRBD2. This CDR3 has 14 amino acids. With V trimmed by 6 bases and J by 10 bases, 9 bases remained unmatched. Germline CDR1 is MNHNS and CDR2 is SASEGT. DNA of the CDR3: TGTGCCAGCAGCAGCCCGACTAGCGGGAGGCCTCAGTACTTC. Its protein product is CASSSPTSGRPQYF.

The chain couples TRBV12-3 or TRBV12-4 to TRBJ2-7; 9 bases fit TRBD2. V lost 7 bases and J lost 1; bases outside the gene matches: 8. This CDR3 is 15 amino acids long. CDR3 region: CASIGSGSQSYEQYF. As DNA, the CDR3 is TGTGCCAGCATAGGTAGCGGGAGCCAATCCTACGAGCAGTACTTC.

This clonotype has only one observation. This sequence joins TRBV7-9 and TRBJ2-4; D call uncertain. Between the trimmed V and J ends, which lost 1 base and 6 bases, there was a span of 10 bases. The germline V gene has CDR1 SEHNR and CDR2 FQNEAQ (reference sequence). There are 14 residues in the CDR3. CDR3 nucleotide sequence: TGTGCCAGCAGCTTAGGTCAGCAGCTAAACATTCAGTACTTC. Protein sequence: CASSLGQQLNIQYF.

Comments on this clonotype: This clone may be a read error of a much larger clone one base away. This sequence joins TRBV12-3 or TRBV12-4 and TRBJ2-3; D is perhaps TRBD1 (6 bases). The CDR3 consists of 13 residues. The V end lost 6 bases, the J end lost 4 bases, and 11 bases lay between the germline ends. The CDR3 DNA follows: TGTGCCAGCAGACGCAACAGGGCAGATACGCAGTATTTT. Translating gives CASRRNRADTQYF.

This clonotype has a single count. The chain uses TRBV5-1 and TRBJ1-6, with TRBD1 identical over 9 bases. Germline-derived CDR1 and CDR2 are SGHRS and YFSETQ. V shed 4 bases and J 7 bases; nucleotides not matched to a gene: 9. The CDR3 has 16 residues. Here the CDR3 DNA reads TGCGCCAGCAGCCCCGGGACAGGGAGGAGGAATTCACCCCTCCACTTT. Translating it yields CASSPGTGRRNSPLHF.

This clonotype turned up a few times. The chain links TRBV20-1 to TRBJ1-2; D might be TRBD1 (6 bases). The V and J ends lost 1 base and 5 bases respectively, with 11 bases between them. The CDR3 runs to 13 residues. Germline lookup yields CDR1 DFQATT and CDR2 SNEGSKA (reference sequence). The chain's CDR3 is CSARVWGAYGYTF. The CDR3 nucleotides read TGCAGTGCTAGAGTTTGGGGGGCGTATGGCTACACCTTC.

This clonotype was seen a few times. As DNA, the CDR3 is TGTGCCAGCAGCTCCGGGGGGACTAGCGGGAGTCGAACGCAGTATTTT. Translating it yields CASSSGGTSGSRTQYF. The J gene is TRBJ2-3, the V gene TRBV7-2; the match to TRBD2 covers 14 bases. The junction had 9 bases not matched to a gene; V was cut back by 4 bases and J by 9 bases. Germline V CDR1 and CDR2: SGHTA, FQGNSA. This CDR3 has 16 amino acids. Drawing the rest from reference TRBV7-2 and TRBJ2-3, the complete variable domain is GAGVSQSPSNKVTEKGKDVELRCDPISGHTALYWYRQSLGQGLEFLIYFQGNSAPDKSGLPSDRFSAERTGGSVSTLTIQRTQQEDSAVYLCASSSGGTSGSRTQYFGPGTRLTVL.

This clonotype turned up a few times. CDR3 sequence: CSATDNEQFF. CDR3 sequence (DNA): TGCAGTGCTACGGACAATGAGCAGTTCTTC. J is TRBJ2-1 and V is TRBV20-1, with D hard to call. Germline V CDR1 and CDR2: DFQATT, SNEGSKA (reference sequence). The CDR3 runs 10 residues. V gave up 4 bases and J gave up 5 bases, with 3 bases separating them.

This sequence joins TRBV30 and TRBJ1-5; D gene ambiguous. The germline gives CDR1 GTSNPN, CDR2 SVGIG (reference sequence). Trimming left V 0 bases short and J 2 bases short, with 11 bases between. There are 15 residues in the CDR3. CDR3 nucleotide sequence: TGTGCCTGGAGTGTGCCCGGGATGGGCAATCAGCCCCAGCATTTT. Amino acid sequence: CAWSVPGMGNQPQHF.

The chain recombines TRBV5-5 with TRBJ2-1, with D possibly TRBD2 on 5 matching bases. This CDR3 is built from 15 residues. Between the trimmed V and J ends, which lost 2 bases and 8 bases, there was a span of 17 bases. CDR1 is SGHKS and CDR2 is YYEKEE in the germline V gene (reference sequence). CDR3 sequence (DNA): TGTGCCAGCAGCTTTGAGGGAGATTTGGTCGATGAGCAGTTCTTC. The encoded protein is CASSFEGDLVDEQFF.

This clonotype was seen a handful of times. CDR3 in amino acids: CSARKGQSNEKLFF. Here the CDR3 DNA reads TGCAGTGCTAGAAAGGGACAGAGTAATGAAAAACTGTTTTTT. The gene calls are TRBV20-1 and TRBJ1-4; 7 nucleotides match TRBD1. In germline, CDR1 is DFQATT, CDR2 SNEGSKA (reference sequence). With V trimmed by 2 bases and J by 4 bases, 4 bases remained unmatched. CDR3 length: 14 residues.

The chain has TRBV12-3 or TRBV12-4 and TRBJ2-5; 9 bases map to TRBD1. V lost 5 bases and J lost 3; bases outside the gene matches: 16. The CDR3 length is 18 residues. CDR3 loop: CASSPAKGSGQGKETQYF. The CDR3 nucleotides are TGTGCCAGCAGTCCCGCAAAAGGGTCGGGACAGGGTAAAGAGACCCAGTACTTC.

This clonotype was found a few times. The chain employs TRBV12-3 or TRBV12-4 and TRBJ2-7; D might be TRBD1 (5 bases). The CDR3 covers 14 residues. Trimming left V 4 bases short and J 2 bases short, with 12 bases between. The CDR3 region is CASSSQDTTYEQYF. The DNA for the CDR3 is TGTGCCAGCAGTTCCCAGGACACCACCTACGAGCAGTACTTC.

This chain links TRBV7-9 with TRBJ1-2, with a weak D call TRBD1 (5 bases). Germline V gene data show CDR1 as SEHNR and CDR2 as FQNEAQ (reference sequence). Trimming cost V 5 bases and J 8 bases, with 15 bases left between them. The CDR3 sequence is 13 residues long. CDR3: CASSLQGFGGYTF. The CDR3 DNA reads TGTGCCAGCAGCCTTCAGGGTTTTGGCGGCTACACCTTC.

This clonotype was observed a few times. This sequence joins TRBV3-1 and TRBJ1-1, with unresolved D. With 2 bases removed from V and 0 bases from J, the gap between germline ends came to 13 bases. Germline-derived CDR1 and CDR2 are LGHDT and YNNKEL (reference sequence). The CDR3 runs 16 residues. In DNA form, the CDR3 reads TGTGCCAGCAGCCAATCGTGGCTAGGTCTGAACACTGAAGCTTTCTTT. This gives the protein CASSQSWLGLNTEAFF.

The V gene is TRBV7-9, the J gene TRBJ1-2; 7 bases are shared with TRBD1. Trimming removed 5 bases from V and 2 bases from J; junction bases left unmatched: 2. The CDR3 extends over 13 amino acids. CDR1 and CDR2 (germline): SEHNR, FQNEAQ (reference sequence). The CDR3 DNA is TGTGCCAGCAGCGCGACAGGGAACTATGGCTACACCTTC. It specifies CASSATGNYGYTF.

This clonotype was detected only a few times. The V gene is TRBV19, the J gene TRBJ1-2; D gene unclear. V gave up 1 base and J gave up 2 bases, with 8 bases separating them. Germline V gene data show CDR1 as LNHDA and CDR2 as SQIVND (reference sequence). CDR3 size: 14 residues. In DNA form, the CDR3 reads TGTGCCAGTAGTATAGGTGGCATCAACTATGGCTACACCTTC. Translation: CASSIGGINYGYTF.

The CDR3 region is CASSFSRDSYEKLFF. CDR3 nucleotides: TGTGCCAGCAGCTTTTCTAGGGACAGCTATGAAAAACTGTTTTTT. This sequence joins TRBV7-2 and TRBJ1-4; 7 nucleotides line up with TRBD1. The CDR3 consists of 15 residues. With 3 bases clipped from V and 6 bases from J, the junction kept 7 bases outside the gene matches. Germline CDR1 SGHTA, CDR2 FQGNSA.